Listed here is a single T cell receptor (beta chain). This sample is part of a study of blood T cell repertoires in COVID-19. Per the authors' pipeline: Amplification with reference gene primers provided the estimates of nucleated cell counts. Profiled with immunoSEQ multiplex PCR; TCRdb holds only in-frame clones, not every one. D and trimming come from the DNA, and the V and J calls and clone size come from that table. The table has 150,000 to 200,000 clones, 80% to 90% seen once. The CDR3 extends over 12 amino acids. Germline assignment: CDR1 MDHEN and CDR2 SYDVKM. The germline V and J ends were trimmed by 1 base and 5 bases, with 5 bases remaining between them.

The receptor's source is a man aged 55 to 70 with acute or convalescent COVID-19. Sequences were obtained from peripheral blood. V gene TRBV28 combines with J gene TRBJ1-2; the D is unclear. DNA of the CDR3: TGTGCCAGCAGTTTATCCCAATATGGCTACACCTTC. Its translation: CASSLSQYGYTF.